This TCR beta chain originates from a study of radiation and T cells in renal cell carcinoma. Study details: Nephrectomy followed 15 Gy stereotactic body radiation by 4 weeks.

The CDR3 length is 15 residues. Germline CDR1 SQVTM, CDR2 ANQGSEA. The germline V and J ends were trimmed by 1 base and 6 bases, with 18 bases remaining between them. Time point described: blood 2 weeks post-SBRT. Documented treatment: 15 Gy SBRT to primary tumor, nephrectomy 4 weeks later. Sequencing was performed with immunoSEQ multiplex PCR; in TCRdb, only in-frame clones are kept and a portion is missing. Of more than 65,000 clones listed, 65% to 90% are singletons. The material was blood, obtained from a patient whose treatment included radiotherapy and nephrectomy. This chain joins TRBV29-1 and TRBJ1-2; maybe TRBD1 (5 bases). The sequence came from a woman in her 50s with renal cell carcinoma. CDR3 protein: CSVEAPTVLPDGYTF. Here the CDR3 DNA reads TGCAGCGTTGAAGCTCCGACAGTTCTGCCCGATGGCTACACCTTC.